The next 13 T cell receptor beta chains were all read from a single sample in a study of cytomegalovirus exposure and HLA in healthy donors. PCR used 60 Vbeta primers and 13 Jbeta primers. This table comes from immunoSEQ multiplex PCR, and its TCRdb copy is limited to in-frame clones, with some not included. The repertoire holds 100,000 to 150,000 clones, with about 84% as singletons. Sequenced: PBMCs. These receptors were collected from a man aged 18 to 30 in good health and CMV-seropositive.

The genes are TRBV19 and TRBJ1-5; 9 nucleotides agree with TRBD1. The germline V gene encodes CDR1 LNHDA and CDR2 SQIVND (reference sequence). Germline trimming cut 6 bases from V and 7 bases from J; bases unmatched to any gene: 4. The CDR3 loop spans 13 amino acids. This CDR3 is CASRTGGEQPQHF. In DNA form, the CDR3 reads TGTGCCAGTAGGACAGGGGGGGAGCAGCCCCAGCATTTT.

This clone turned up a few times. The CDR3 reads CASSRQGYEQYF. For the CDR3, the DNA is TGTGCCAGCAGTCGACAGGGCTACGAGCAGTACTTC. The rearrangement links TRBV2 to TRBJ2-7, with TRBD1 matching over 7 bases. Germline values: CDR1 SNHLY, CDR2 FYNNEI. The ends lost 5 bases at V and 3 bases at J; junction bases unmatched: 1. The CDR3 loop spans 12 amino acids.

This chain links TRBV19 with TRBJ1-1; D is ambiguous. The germline V gene encodes CDR1 LNHDA and CDR2 SQIVND (reference sequence). V dropped 8 bases and J dropped 2 bases, with 18 bases sitting between them. This CDR3 has 15 amino acids. This CDR3 reads CASSNPGRENTEAFF. CDR3 bases: TGTGCCAGTTCTAATCCCGGGAGAGAAAACACTGAAGCTTTCTTT.

Only one count was recorded for this clone. The chain is built from TRBV13 and TRBJ2-7; no firm D call. This CDR3 contains 12 residues. Trimming removed 5 bases from V and 1 base from J, with 6 bases in between. Germline CDR1 PRHDT, CDR2 FYEKMQ (reference sequence). CDR3 sequence (DNA): TGTGCCAGCAGCCGAACTTCCTACGAGCAGTACTTC. Protein product: CASSRTSYEQYF.

This chain connects TRBV6-5 to TRBJ2-7, with D tentatively TRBD2 (6 bases). Germline CDR1 is MNHEY and CDR2 is SVGAGI. CDR3 length equals 15 residues. V was cut by 5 bases and J by 2 bases, with 16 bases left in between. DNA of the CDR3: TGTGCCAGCAGTAGGACTTTTGGAGGGCCCTACGAGCAGTACTTC. Translated, it gives CASSRTFGGPYEQYF.

The J gene is TRBJ2-7, the V gene TRBV29-1; maybe TRBD1 (5 bases). The CDR3 covers 11 residues. With 6 bases removed from V and 3 bases from J, the gap between germline ends came to 9 bases. Germline V lookup: CDR1 SQVTM, CDR2 ANQGSEA. The CDR3 region has the DNA TGCAGCGTCGTAGACAGCTACGAGCAGTACTTC. It encodes CSVVDSYEQYF.

The chain recombines TRBV7-6 with TRBJ1-1; 10 nucleotides line up with TRBD1. The CDR3 spans 16 residues. The V gene end was trimmed by 5 bases and the J gene end by 4 bases; junction bases not matched to a gene: 10. CDR1 and CDR2 from the germline V gene are SGHVS and FNYEAQ. In DNA form, the CDR3 reads TGTGCCAGCAGCCCGGGACAGGGGATCTCGGGCACTGAAGCTTTCTTT. It encodes CASSPGQGISGTEAFF.

The sample holds a few counts of this clone. V gene TRBV18 combines with J gene TRBJ1-2; weak D call: TRBD1 (5 bases). The V end was cut by 2 bases, the J end by 3 bases, with 19 bases between. The CDR3 has 17 residues. Germline loops: CDR1 KGHSH, CDR2 LQKENI. In DNA, the CDR3 is TGTGCCAGCTCACCAGAAAGTCGGGTCGGGGGATACTATGGCTACACCTTC. Its protein product is CASSPESRVGGYYGYTF.

The rearrangement links TRBV2 to TRBJ2-2, with a possible D match to TRBD2 (6 bases). Germline CDR1 SNHLY, CDR2 FYNNEI. This CDR3 comprises 14 residues. Trimming pared 8 bases from V and 6 bases from J, leaving 16 bases between. CDR3 region: CASLEGGNAGELFF. In nucleotides, the CDR3 is TGTGCCAGCTTGGAAGGCGGGAATGCCGGGGAGCTGTTTTTT.

This rearrangement joins TRBV7-2 to TRBJ2-3; weak D call: TRBD2 (6 bases). CDR1 is SGHTA, CDR2 FQGNSA, per germline. V dropped 4 bases and J dropped 2 bases, with 16 bases sitting between them. The CDR3 is 16 residues long. CDR3: CASSSGLNVATDTQYF. The CDR3 DNA is TGTGCCAGCAGCTCAGGACTAAACGTAGCCACAGATACGCAGTATTTT.

V is TRBV5-4 and J is TRBJ1-4; perhaps TRBD1 as D (5 bases). V lost 4 bases and J 6 bases, leaving 19 bases between the germline ends. The CDR3 is made up of 16 amino acids. Germline V gene lookup returns CDR1 SGHNT and CDR2 YYREEE (reference sequence). The CDR3 loop is CASSPGGAGKDEKLFF. DNA of the CDR3: TGTGCCAGCAGCCCGGGAGGGGCAGGGAAGGATGAAAAACTGTTTTTT.

The V gene is TRBV7-9, the J gene TRBJ1-5, with 9 bases fitting TRBD1. Germline CDR1 and CDR2: SEHNR and FQNEAQ (reference sequence). V gave up 5 bases and J gave up 5 bases; unmatched junction bases: 7. The CDR3 has 15 residues. CDR3 nucleotides: TGTGCCAGCAGCCCAGGGACAGGGAGCGATCAGCCCCAGCATTTT. Translation gives CASSPGTGSDQPQHF.

This CDR3 reads CASSYSTGSRNEQFF. The CDR3 DNA reads TGTGCCAGCAGTTACTCGACAGGGTCACGGAATGAGCAGTTCTTC. The chain employs TRBV6-5 and TRBJ2-1; 7 bases line up with TRBD1. The CDR3 runs 15 residues. Trimming removed 0 bases from V and 7 bases from J; junction bases left unmatched: 6. CDR1 and CDR2 (germline): MNHEY, SVGAGI.